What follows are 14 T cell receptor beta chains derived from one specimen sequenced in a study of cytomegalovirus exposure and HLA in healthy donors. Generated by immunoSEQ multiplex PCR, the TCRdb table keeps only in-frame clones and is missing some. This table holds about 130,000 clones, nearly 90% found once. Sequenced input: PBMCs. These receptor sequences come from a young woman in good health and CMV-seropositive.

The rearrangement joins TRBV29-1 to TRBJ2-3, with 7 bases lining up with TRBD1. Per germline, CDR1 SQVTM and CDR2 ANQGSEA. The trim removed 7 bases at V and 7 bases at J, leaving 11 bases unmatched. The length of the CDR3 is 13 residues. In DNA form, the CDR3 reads TGCAGCGCCGAGGGGACAGACATAAATACGCAGTATTTT. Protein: CSAEGTDINTQYF.

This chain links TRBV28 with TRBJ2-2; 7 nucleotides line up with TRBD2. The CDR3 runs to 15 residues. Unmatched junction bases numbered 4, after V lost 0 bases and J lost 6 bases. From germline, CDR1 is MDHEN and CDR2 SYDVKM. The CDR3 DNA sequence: TGTGCCAGCAGTTTATGGGGAGGGGAGTCCGGGGAGCTGTTTTTT. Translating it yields CASSLWGGESGELFF.

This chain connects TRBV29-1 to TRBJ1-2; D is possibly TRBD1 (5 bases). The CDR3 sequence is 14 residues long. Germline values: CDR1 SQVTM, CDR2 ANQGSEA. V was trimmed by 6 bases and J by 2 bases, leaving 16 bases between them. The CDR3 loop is CSVSAGWENYGYTF. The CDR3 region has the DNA TGCAGCGTCTCGGCAGGGTGGGAAAACTATGGCTACACCTTC.

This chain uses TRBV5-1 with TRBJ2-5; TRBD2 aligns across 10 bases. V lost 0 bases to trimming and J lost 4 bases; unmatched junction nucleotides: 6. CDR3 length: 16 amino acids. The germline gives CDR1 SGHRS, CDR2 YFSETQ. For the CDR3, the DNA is TGCGCCAGCAGCTTGGGTGCTAGCGGGGGTCTAGAGACCCAGTACTTC. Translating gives CASSLGASGGLETQYF.

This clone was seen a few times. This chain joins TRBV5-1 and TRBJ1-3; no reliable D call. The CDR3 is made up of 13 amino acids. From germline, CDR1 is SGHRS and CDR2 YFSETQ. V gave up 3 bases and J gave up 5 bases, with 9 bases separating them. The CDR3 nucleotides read TGCGCCAGCAGCTCGGGAGACAGAAACACCATATATTTT. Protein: CASSSGDRNTIYF. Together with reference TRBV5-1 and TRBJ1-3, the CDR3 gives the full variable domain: KAGVTQTPRYLIKTRGQQVTLSCSPISGHRSVSWYQQTPGQGLQFLFEYFSETQRNKGNFPGRFSGRQFSNSRSEMNVSTLELGDSALYLCASSSGDRNTIYFGEGSWLTVV.

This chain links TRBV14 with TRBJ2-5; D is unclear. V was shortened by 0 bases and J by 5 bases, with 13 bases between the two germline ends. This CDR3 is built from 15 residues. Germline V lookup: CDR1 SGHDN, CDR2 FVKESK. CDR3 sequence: CASSQDDNKVETQYF. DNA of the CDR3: TGTGCCAGCAGCCAAGATGATAACAAAGTGGAGACCCAGTACTTC.

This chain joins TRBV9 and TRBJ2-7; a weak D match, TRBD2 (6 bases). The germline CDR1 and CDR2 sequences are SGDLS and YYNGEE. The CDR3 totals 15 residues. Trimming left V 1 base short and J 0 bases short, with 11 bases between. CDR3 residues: CASSVSSGYSYEQYF. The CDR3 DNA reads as TGTGCCAGCAGCGTATCCAGCGGGTACTCCTACGAGCAGTACTTC.

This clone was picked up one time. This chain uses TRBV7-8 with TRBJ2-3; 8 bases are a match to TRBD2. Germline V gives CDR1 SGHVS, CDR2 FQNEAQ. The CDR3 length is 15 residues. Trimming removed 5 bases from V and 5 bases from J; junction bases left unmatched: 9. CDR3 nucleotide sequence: TGTGCCAGCAGCCGTGCGGGGGGCCGGGGAGATACGCAGTATTTT. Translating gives CASSRAGGRGDTQYF.

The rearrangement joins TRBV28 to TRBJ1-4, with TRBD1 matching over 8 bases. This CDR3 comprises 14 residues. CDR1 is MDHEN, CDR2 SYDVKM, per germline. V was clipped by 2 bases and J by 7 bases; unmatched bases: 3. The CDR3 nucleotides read TGTGCCAGCAGTTTACAGGGGGCTGTTGAAAAACTGTTTTTT. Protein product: CASSLQGAVEKLFF.

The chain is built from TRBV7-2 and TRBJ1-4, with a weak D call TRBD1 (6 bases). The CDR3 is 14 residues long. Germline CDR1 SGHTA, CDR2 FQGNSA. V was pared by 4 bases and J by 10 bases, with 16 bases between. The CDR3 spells CASSSELQGSKLFF. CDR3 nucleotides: TGTGCCAGCAGCTCCGAACTACAGGGTTCAAAACTGTTTTTT.

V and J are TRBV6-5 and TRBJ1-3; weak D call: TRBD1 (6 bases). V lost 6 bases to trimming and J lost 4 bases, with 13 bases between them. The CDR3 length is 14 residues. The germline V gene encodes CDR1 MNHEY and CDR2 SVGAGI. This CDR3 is CASRRGISGNTIYF. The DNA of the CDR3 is TGTGCCAGCAGGAGGGGGATTTCCGGAAACACCATATATTTT.

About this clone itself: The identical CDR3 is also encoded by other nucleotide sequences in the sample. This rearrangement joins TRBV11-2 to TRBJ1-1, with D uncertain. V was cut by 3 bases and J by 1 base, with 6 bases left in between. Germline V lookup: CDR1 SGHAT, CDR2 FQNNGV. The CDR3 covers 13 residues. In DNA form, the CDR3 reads TGTGCCAGCAGCTTCAGAAGGAACACTGAAGCTTTCTTT. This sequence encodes CASSFRRNTEAFF.

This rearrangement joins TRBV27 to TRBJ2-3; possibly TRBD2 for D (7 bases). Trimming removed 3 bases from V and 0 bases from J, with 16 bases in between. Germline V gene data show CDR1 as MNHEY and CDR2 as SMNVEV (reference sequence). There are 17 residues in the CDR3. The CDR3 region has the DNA TGTGCCAGCAGTTTGGAGGGGCGGGGGCCGAGCACAGATACGCAGTATTTT. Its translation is CASSLEGRGPSTDTQYF.

CDR3 protein: CASSPAAGGPFF. CDR3 in DNA: TGTGCCAGCAGCCCAGCAGCGGGGGGGCCCTTCTTC. This chain links TRBV11-2 with TRBJ2-1, with TRBD2 matching 10 bases. Germline lookup yields CDR1 SGHAT and CDR2 FQNNGV. Trimming cost V 5 bases and J 16 bases; bases outside gene matches: 8. The CDR3 has 12 amino acids. The full variable domain, completed using reference TRBV11-2 and TRBJ2-1, is EAGVAQSPRYKIIEKRQSVAFWCNPISGHATLYWYQQILGQGPKLLIQFQNNGVVDDSQLPKDRFSAERLKGVDSTLKIQPAKLEDSAVYLCASSPAAGGPFFGPGTRLTVL.